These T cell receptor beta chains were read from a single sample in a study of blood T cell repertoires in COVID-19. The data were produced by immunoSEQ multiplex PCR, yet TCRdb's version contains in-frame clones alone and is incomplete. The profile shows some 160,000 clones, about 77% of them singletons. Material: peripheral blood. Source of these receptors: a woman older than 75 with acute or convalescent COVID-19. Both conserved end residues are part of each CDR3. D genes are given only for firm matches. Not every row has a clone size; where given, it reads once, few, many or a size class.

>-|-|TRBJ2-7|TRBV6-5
TGTGCCAGCAGTTACTCGTACAGTTCCTACGAGCAGTACTTC
CASSYSYSSYEQYF
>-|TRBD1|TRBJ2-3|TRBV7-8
TGTGCCAGCAGCCCAGAGGGACAGGGGTCAGATACGCAGTATTTT
CASSPEGQGSDTQYF
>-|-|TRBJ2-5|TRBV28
TGTGCCAGCAGTACCCGGTGGGGTCGAGGGGAGACCCAGTACTTC
CASSTRWGRGETQYF
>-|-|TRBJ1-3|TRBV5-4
TGTGCCAGCAGCTCACAGGGATCGGGGGGAAACACCATATATTTT
CASSSQGSGGNTIYF
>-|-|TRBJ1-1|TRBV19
TGTGCCAGTAGTATAGCAGGCTCGAACACTGAAGCTTTCTTT
CASSIAGSNTEAFF
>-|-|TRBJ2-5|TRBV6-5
TGTGCCAGCAGTTACTCGTCTGCGGGTCAAGAGACCCAGTACTTC
CASSYSSAGQETQYF
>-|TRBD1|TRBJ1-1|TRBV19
TGTGCCAGTAGTCGACAGGGCGACACTGAAGCTTTCTTT
CASSRQGDTEAFF
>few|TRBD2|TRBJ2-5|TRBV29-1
TGCAGCGTTGGCTCTAGCGGGGGGGCACAGACCCAGTACTTC
CSVGSSGGAQTQYF
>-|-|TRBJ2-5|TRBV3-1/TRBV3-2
TGTGCCAGCAGCCAGATGGGGGCGCGGGTCCAAGAGACCCAGTACTTC
CASSQMGARVQETQYF
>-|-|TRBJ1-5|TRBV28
TGTGCCAGCAGTTTGGCGGGGGGCAATCAGCCCCAGCATTTT
CASSLAGGNQPQHF
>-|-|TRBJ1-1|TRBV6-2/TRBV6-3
TGTGCCAGCACCCCGGGGGGGGGTCACACTGAAGCTTTCTTT
CASTPGGGHTEAFF
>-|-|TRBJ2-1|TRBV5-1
TGCGCCAGCAGCTTGGGACTAGATAAGTGGACCGATGAGCAGTTCTTC
CASSLGLDKWTDEQFF
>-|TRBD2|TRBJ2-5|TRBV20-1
TGCAGTGCTAGTCAGGTGCCTAGCGGGGTCCGGGAGACCCAGTACTTC
CSASQVPSGVRETQYF
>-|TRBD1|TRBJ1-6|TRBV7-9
TGTGCCAGCAGCGCACAGGGGATGGGATCACCCCTCCACTTT
CASSAQGMGSPLHF
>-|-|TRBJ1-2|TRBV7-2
TGTGCCAGCAGCTTAGGGGGACTGTACTATGGCTACACCTTC
CASSLGGLYYGYTF
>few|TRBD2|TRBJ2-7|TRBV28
TGTGCCAGTTGGGGACTAGCGAAATACGAGCAGTACTTC
CASWGLAKYEQYF
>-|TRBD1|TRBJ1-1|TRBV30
TGTGCCTGGAGTACACAGGGGACGGGACTGAACACTGAAGCTTTCTTT
CAWSTQGTGLNTEAFF
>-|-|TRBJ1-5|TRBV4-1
TGCGCCAGCAGCCCCCAACAAAATAGCAATCAGCCCCAGCATTTT
CASSPQQNSNQPQHF
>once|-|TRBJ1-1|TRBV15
TGTGCCACCAGCCGACAGTTGAACACTGAAGCTTTCTTT
CATSRQLNTEAFF
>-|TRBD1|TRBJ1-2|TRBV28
TGTGCCAGCAGTTTGGGGGGACAGGGGTATGGTGGCTACACCTTC
CASSLGGQGYGGYTF
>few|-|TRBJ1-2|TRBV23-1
TGCGCCAGCAGTCCCCCGGGGGAGTACCGGGGGAGGGATGGCTACACCTTC
CASSPPGEYRGRDGYTF
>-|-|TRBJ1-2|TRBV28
TGTGCCAGCAGTCAAGTAGCCCCGGGACAAAAATATGGCTACACCTTC
CASSQVAPGQKYGYTF
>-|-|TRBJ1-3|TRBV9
TGTGCCAGCAGCGTAGCAACAGGAACATTGAGCTCTGGAAACACCATATATTTT
CASSVATGTLSSGNTIYF
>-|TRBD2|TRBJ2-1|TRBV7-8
TGTGCCAGCAGCCGCTTTACTAGCGGGAGCTACAATGAGCAGTTCTTC
CASSRFTSGSYNEQFF
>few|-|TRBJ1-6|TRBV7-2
TGTGCCAGCAGTCGCGAGGGTACCGTCCATAATTCACCCCTCCACTTT
CASSREGTVHNSPLHF
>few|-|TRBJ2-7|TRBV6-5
TGTGCCAGCAGTTACCAATCCGGACTCACCTACGAGCAGTACTTC
CASSYQSGLTYEQYF
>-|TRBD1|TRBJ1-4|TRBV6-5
TGTGCCAGCAACTTCGGGACAGGGGATGAAAAACTGTTTTTT
CASNFGTGDEKLFF
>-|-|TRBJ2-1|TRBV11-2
TGTGCCAGCAGCCCTCGAGGGGGTCACAATGAGCAGTTCTTC
CASSPRGGHNEQFF
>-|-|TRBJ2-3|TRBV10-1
TGCGCCAGCAGTGAAGGGGGCACAGATACGCAGTATTTT
CASSEGGTDTQYF
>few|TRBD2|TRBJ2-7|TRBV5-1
TGCGCCAGCCCGCGGCGGGGGGGTACCTACGAGCAGTACTTC
CASPRRGGTYEQYF
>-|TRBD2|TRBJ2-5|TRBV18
TGTGCCAGCTCACCGCCTAGCGGAAGTCAAGAGACCCAGTACTTC
CASSPPSGSQETQYF
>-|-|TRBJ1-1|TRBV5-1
TGCGCCAGCAGCTCAGTGACAGGAGGCCAAACTGAAGCTTTCTTT
CASSSVTGGQTEAFF
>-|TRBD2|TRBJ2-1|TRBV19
TGTGCCAGTAGTAAGGGACTAGCGGGGGGGGATGAGCAGTTCTTC
CASSKGLAGGDEQFF
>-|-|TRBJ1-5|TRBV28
TGTGCCACTACCGTGGGGAGTCAGCCCCAGCATTTT
CATTVGSQPQHF
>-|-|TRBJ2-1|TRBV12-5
TGTGCTACTGCCCTAGACAATGAGCAGTTCTTC
CATALDNEQFF
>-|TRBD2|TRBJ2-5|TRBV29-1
TGCAGCGTTCCAAGCCCGGGGGGGGGCTACCAAGAGACCCAGTACTTC
CSVPSPGGGYQETQYF
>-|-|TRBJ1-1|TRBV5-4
TGTGCCAGCAGGGCACAGGGTAGGTCTGAAGCTTTCTTT
CASRAQGRSEAFF